The 3 T cell receptor beta chains given below trace back to one sample, sequenced in a study of tumor-infiltrating lymphocytes in oesophageal squamous cell carcinoma. TCRdb independently ran MiXCR on the PCR reads; one entry per CDR3 protein. Of about 12,000 distinct CDR3 sequences in the sample, 55% to 70% were seen once. The sample taken for sequencing was esophageal tumor tissue. The receptors were sampled from a female donor with esophageal squamous cell carcinoma.

J is TRBJ1-1 and V is TRBV10-2, with 7 bases lining up with TRBD1. The trim removed 0 bases at V and 5 bases at J, leaving 6 bases unmatched. The CDR3 contains 15 residues. Germline V CDR1 and CDR2: WSHSY, SAAADI. The CDR3 sequence is CASSESKRGRTEAFF. As DNA, the CDR3 is TGCGCCAGCAGTGAGTCGAAAAGGGGGCGTACTGAAGCTTTCTTT.

The chain uses TRBV6-1 and TRBJ2-1; TRBD1 agrees at 10 bases. With the DNA end fitting TRBJ1-2 better, the J assignment may be wrong. In germline, CDR1 is MNHNS, CDR2 SASEGT. The CDR3 runs to 15 residues. CDR3 sequence (DNA): TGTGCCAGCAGTGAAGGACAGGGGGCTTTCTATGGCTACACCTTC. Translating it yields CASSEGQGAFYGYTF.

The V call is TRBV6-1, the J call TRBJ1-1; D not resolved. The germline CDR1 and CDR2 sequences are MNHNS and SASEGT. The germline V and J ends were trimmed by 7 bases and 1 base, with 16 bases remaining between them. The CDR3 has 15 amino acids. The CDR3: CASIDLGTTNTEAFF. The CDR3 coding sequence is TGTGCCAGCATAGACTTAGGTACGACGAACACTGAAGCTTTCTTT.